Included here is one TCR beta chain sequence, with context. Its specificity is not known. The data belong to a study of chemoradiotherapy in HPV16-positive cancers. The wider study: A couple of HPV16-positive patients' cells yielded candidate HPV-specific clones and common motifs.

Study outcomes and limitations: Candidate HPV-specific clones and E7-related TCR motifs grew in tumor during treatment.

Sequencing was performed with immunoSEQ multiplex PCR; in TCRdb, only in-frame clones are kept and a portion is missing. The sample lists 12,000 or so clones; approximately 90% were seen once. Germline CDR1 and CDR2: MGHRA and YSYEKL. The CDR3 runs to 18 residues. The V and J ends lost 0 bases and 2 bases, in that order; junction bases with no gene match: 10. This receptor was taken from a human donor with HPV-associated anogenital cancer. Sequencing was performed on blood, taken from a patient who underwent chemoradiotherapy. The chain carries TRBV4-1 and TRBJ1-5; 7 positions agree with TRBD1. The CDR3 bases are TGCGCCAGCAGCCAAGATTGGAGACAGGGTCGTCGCAATCAGCCCCAGCATTTT. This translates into CASSQDWRQGRRNQPQHF.